This entry lists 17 T cell receptor beta chains sequenced from one sample in a study of metastatic and nonmetastatic thyroid tumors. The entire patient cohort was treatment-naive prior to thyroid surgery. MiXCR re-clonotyped the PCR reads for TCRdb. Altogether roughly 29,000 clones are present, roughly 19% being singletons, with the ten largest covering under 45%. What was sequenced was blood. Every receptor here comes from a female donor with papillary thyroid cancer or a benign thyroid nodule (not recorded which). Some clones in this sample may be carry-over from other donors' samples.

This clone was detected only a few times. V is TRBV27 and J is TRBJ1-3, with D unresolved. Germline assignment: CDR1 MNHEY and CDR2 SMNVEV (reference sequence). V was trimmed by 5 bases and J by 2 bases, leaving 10 bases between them. This CDR3 is built from 14 residues. CDR3 nucleotide sequence: TGTGCCAGCAGTGCTTCGGTGGCTGGAAACACCATATATTTT. Translation gives CASSASVAGNTIYF.

A note on this clone: The junction does not match germline at one end; this may be a read error. V usage is TRBV6-1 and J usage is TRBJ2-5, with 7 bases fitting TRBD1. The CDR3 sequence is 13 residues long. Looked up from germline, CDR1 is MNHNS and CDR2 is SASEGT. CDR3 region: CASRPGQQGTQYF. As DNA, the CDR3 is TGTGCCAGCAGACCGGGACAGCAAGGGACCCAGTACTTC.

At least ten counts were recorded for this clone. V and J are TRBV19 and TRBJ2-1; perhaps D is TRBD1 or TRBD2 (5 bases each). CDR1 LNHDA and CDR2 SQIVND come from the germline V gene (reference sequence). This CDR3 has 13 amino acids. V was pared by 6 bases and J by 7 bases, with 13 bases between. DNA of the CDR3: TGTGCCAGTAGCCCCATGTGGGGGAATGAGCAGTTCTTC. This codes for CASSPMWGNEQFF.

About this clone: Its ends do not fully match the called genes, so a read error is possible. The chain carries TRBV27 and TRBJ2-3; 10 bases fit TRBD1. The CDR3 covers 17 residues. Germline CDR1 MNHEY, CDR2 SMNVEV (reference sequence). The CDR3 bases are TGTGCCAGCAGTCGGAAACCGGGACAGGGGTACACAGAAACGCAGTATTTT. It encodes CASSRKPGQGYTETQYF.

This chain links TRBV5-1 with TRBJ2-3; TRBD2 is a possible D gene (5 bases). Germline V gives CDR1 SGHRS, CDR2 YFSETQ. V shed 1 base and J shed 3 bases, with 15 bases lying between them. The CDR3 extends over 16 amino acids. CDR3: CASSLTLRGRTDTQYF. The CDR3 bases are TGCGCCAGCAGCTTGACTCTCCGGGGAAGGACAGATACGCAGTATTTT.

The sample holds many counts of this clone. The rearrangement joins TRBV20-1 to TRBJ2-3; D gene unclear. The CDR3 is 14 residues long. V was pared by 2 bases and J by 1 base, with 10 bases between. Germline lookup yields CDR1 DFQATT and CDR2 SNEGSKA (reference sequence). Here the CDR3 reads CSARSPLRTDTQYF. Here the CDR3 DNA reads TGCAGTGCTAGATCACCCTTACGCACAGATACGCAGTATTTT.

The chain joins TRBV20-1 to TRBJ2-1, with 7 bases aligning to TRBD1. V was clipped by 1 base and J by 16 bases; unmatched bases: 10. Germline CDR1 is DFQATT and CDR2 is SNEGSKA (reference sequence). The CDR3 spans 12 residues. The CDR3 protein is CSARVIGTEKFF. The CDR3 DNA reads as TGCAGTGCTAGAGTAATAGGGACAGAAAAATTCTTC.

This clone was seen only a few times. The chain couples TRBV28 to TRBJ2-1; no definite D call. The CDR3 is made up of 14 amino acids. Germline CDR1 and CDR2: MDHEN and SYDVKM. Trimming took off 2 bases at V and 4 bases at J, with 9 bases between the two ends. The CDR3 region has the DNA TGTGCCAGCAGTTTACGGGCATCTTACAATGAGCAGTTCTTC. It codes for CASSLRASYNEQFF.

This clone was found many times. The CDR3 protein is CASSPPGQRDEKLFF. CDR3 bases: TGTGCCAGCAGCCCGCCGGGACAGAGAGATGAAAAACTGTTTTTT. This chain links TRBV3-1 with TRBJ1-4; 7 bases are a match to TRBD1. Germline V lookup: CDR1 LGHDT, CDR2 YNNKEL (reference sequence). Trimming cost V 4 bases and J 6 bases; bases outside gene matches: 8. The CDR3 is 15 residues long.

The V gene is TRBV11-2, the J gene TRBJ1-2; D is unresolved. Germline assignment: CDR1 SGHAT and CDR2 FQNNGV. V lost 0 bases to trimming and J lost 8 bases, with 10 bases between them. This CDR3 is 13 amino acids long. CDR3 protein: CASSLEKSRGYTF. In nucleotides, the CDR3 is TGTGCCAGCAGCTTAGAAAAGAGTCGGGGCTACACCTTC.

This rearrangement joins TRBV21-1 to TRBJ2-3; TRBD1 is taken as the D call from the table, unchecked against the DNA. TRBV21-1 is flagged as a pseudogene. This CDR3 has 17 residues. The CDR3 coding sequence is TGTGCCAGCAGCGTAGTCGGAACAGGGTTAAATGAGGATACGCAGTATTTT. Protein sequence: CASSVVGTGLNEDTQYF.

In this sample, this clone turned up many times. The chain joins TRBV7-2 to TRBJ1-1; D is undetermined. The CDR3 sequence is 13 residues long. V dropped 3 bases and J dropped 1 base, with 6 bases sitting between them. Looked up from germline, CDR1 is SGHTA and CDR2 is FQGNSA. The CDR3 bases are TGTGCCAGCAGCTTCTCAGGGAACACTGAAGCTTTCTTT. Its translation: CASSFSGNTEAFF.

Worth noting for this clone: The junction does not match germline at one end; this may be a read error. The J gene is TRBJ2-7, the V gene TRBV6-2 or TRBV6-3; 7 bases line up with TRBD1. The CDR3 has 14 amino acids. The germline V gene encodes CDR1 MNHEY and CDR2 SVGEGT. The CDR3 region is CASSLSGTAYDQYF. DNA for the CDR3: TGTGCCAGCAGTCTCTCCGGGACAGCCTACGATCAGTACTTC.

There are many counts of this clone. The rearrangement uses TRBV7-2 and TRBJ2-3; the match to TRBD2 covers 7 bases. CDR1 and CDR2 from the germline V gene are SGHTA and FQGNSA. The CDR3 is 16 residues long. After removal of 5 bases from V and 0 bases from J, the junction contained 8 bases not matched to a gene. In DNA, the CDR3 is TGTGCCAGCAGCGCTTCACTAGCGCCGAGCACAGATACGCAGTATTTT. This gives the protein CASSASLAPSTDTQYF.

A few counts support this clone. The J gene is TRBJ1-5, the V gene TRBV30; the D is unclear. Trimming removed 2 bases at V and 3 bases at J, with 8 bases between. The CDR3 covers 13 residues. CDR1 is GTSNPN and CDR2 is SVGIG in the germline V gene (reference sequence). CDR3 nucleotides: TGTGCCTGGAGTTGTACCTTCAATCAGCCCCAGCATTTT. It specifies CAWSCTFNQPQHF.

The chain has TRBV20-1 and TRBJ1-4; a weak D match, TRBD1 (6 bases). CDR1 is DFQATT, CDR2 SNEGSKA, per germline (reference sequence). The CDR3 has 12 residues. V lost 7 bases and J 5 bases, leaving 11 bases between the germline ends. The CDR3 here is CSVEGENEKLFF. DNA for the CDR3: TGCAGTGTTGAGGGGGAGAATGAAAAACTGTTTTTT.

This clone was detected a few times. The chain employs TRBV2 and TRBJ1-5; the D gene is possibly TRBD1 (5 bases). Germline V gene data show CDR1 as SNHLY and CDR2 as FYNNEI. The CDR3 runs to 13 residues. The V end lost 5 bases, the J end lost 7 bases, and 12 bases lay between the germline ends. This CDR3 reads CASSPSEGQPQHF. The CDR3 DNA is TGTGCCAGCAGTCCAAGCGAGGGGCAGCCCCAGCATTTT.